This entry lists 2 T cell receptor beta chains sequenced from one sample in a study of T cells in Graves' hyperthyroidism and ophthalmopathy. RNA transcripts gave rise to amplified TCR beta CDR3 regions. A first-round RT-PCR of the TCR CDR3 used the HTBI primer set. Via MiXCR, TCRdb re-called the multiplex PCR reads, giving one row per CDR3 protein. The table records over 700,000 distinct CDR3 sequences, 18% of them present only once. The sample comprised blood. All receptors come from a woman aged 45-65 years with Graves' hyperthyroidism that later progressed to Graves' ophthalmopathy.

The chain combines TRBV7-8 with TRBJ1-2; D gene uncertain. The ends were cut back, 3 bases at V and 0 bases at J, with 11 bases in the middle. Germline loops: CDR1 SGHVS, CDR2 FQNEAQ. This CDR3 contains 15 residues. The CDR3 sequence: CASSFPEGTNYGYTF. CDR3 in DNA: TGTGCCAGCAGCTTCCCGGAGGGAACTAACTATGGCTACACCTTC.

This sequence joins TRBV5-6 and TRBJ2-7, with a possible D match to TRBD1 (6 bases). The germline CDR1 and CDR2 sequences are SGHDT and YYEEEE. Trimming took 0 bases from V and 4 from J, leaving 14 bases between them. The length of the CDR3 is 15 residues. For the CDR3, the DNA is TGTGCCAGCAGCTTGGCGGACAGAATGCCGTACGAGCAGTACTTC. This translates into CASSLADRMPYEQYF.